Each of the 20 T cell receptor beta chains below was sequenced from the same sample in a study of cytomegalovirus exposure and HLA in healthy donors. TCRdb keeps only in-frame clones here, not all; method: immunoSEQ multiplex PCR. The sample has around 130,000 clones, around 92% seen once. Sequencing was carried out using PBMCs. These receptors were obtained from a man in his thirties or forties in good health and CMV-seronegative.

This CDR3 reads CASSLAENTEAFF. The CDR3 nucleotides are TGTGCCAGCAGTTTAGCAGAGAACACTGAAGCTTTCTTT. This rearrangement joins TRBV27 to TRBJ1-1; D unclear. V dropped 2 bases and J dropped 1 base, with 5 bases sitting between them. The CDR3 sequence is 13 residues long. CDR1 and CDR2 from the germline V gene are MNHEY and SMNVEV (reference sequence).

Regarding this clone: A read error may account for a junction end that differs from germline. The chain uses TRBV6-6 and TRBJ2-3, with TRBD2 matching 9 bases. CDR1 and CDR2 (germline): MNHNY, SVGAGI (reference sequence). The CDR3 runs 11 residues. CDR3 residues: CATRGAGGAFF. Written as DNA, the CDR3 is TGTGCCACGCGGGGAGCGGGGGGCGCGTTTTTT.

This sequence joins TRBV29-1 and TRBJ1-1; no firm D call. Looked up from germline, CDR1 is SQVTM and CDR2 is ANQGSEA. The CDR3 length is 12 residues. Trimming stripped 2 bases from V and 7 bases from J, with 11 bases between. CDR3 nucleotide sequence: TGCAGCGTTGAATACACAGCAAGTGAAGCTTTCTTT. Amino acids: CSVEYTASEAFF.

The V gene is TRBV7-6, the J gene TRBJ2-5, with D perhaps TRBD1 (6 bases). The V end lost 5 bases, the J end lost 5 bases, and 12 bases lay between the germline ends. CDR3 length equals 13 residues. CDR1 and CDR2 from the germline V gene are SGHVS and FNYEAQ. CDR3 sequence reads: CASSPTGPETQYF. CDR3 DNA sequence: TGTGCCAGCAGCCCCACAGGGCCTGAGACCCAGTACTTC.

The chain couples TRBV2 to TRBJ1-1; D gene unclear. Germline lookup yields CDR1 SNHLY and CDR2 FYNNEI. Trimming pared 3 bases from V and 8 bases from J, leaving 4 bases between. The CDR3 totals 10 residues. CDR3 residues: CASSDREAFF. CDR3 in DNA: TGTGCCAGCAGTGACAGAGAAGCTTTCTTT.

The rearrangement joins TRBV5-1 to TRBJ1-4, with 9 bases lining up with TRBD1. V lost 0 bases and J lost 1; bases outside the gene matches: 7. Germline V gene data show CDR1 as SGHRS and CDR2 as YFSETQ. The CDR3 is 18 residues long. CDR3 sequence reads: CASSLDRGRLGTNEKLFF. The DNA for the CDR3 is TGCGCCAGCAGCTTGGACAGGGGGCGCTTGGGAACTAATGAAAAACTGTTTTTT.

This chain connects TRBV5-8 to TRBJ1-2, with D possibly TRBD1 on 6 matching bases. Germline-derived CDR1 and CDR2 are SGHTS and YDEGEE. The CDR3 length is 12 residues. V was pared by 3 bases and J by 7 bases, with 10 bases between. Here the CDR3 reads CASSYQGIGYTF. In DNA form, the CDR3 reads TGTGCCAGCAGCTATCAGGGGATTGGCTACACCTTC.

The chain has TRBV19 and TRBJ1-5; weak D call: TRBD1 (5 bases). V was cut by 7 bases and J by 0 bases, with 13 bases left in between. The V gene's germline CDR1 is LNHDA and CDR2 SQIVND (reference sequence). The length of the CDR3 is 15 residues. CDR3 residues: CASTQRTYSNQPQHF. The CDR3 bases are TGTGCCAGTACTCAGAGGACATATAGCAATCAGCCCCAGCATTTT.

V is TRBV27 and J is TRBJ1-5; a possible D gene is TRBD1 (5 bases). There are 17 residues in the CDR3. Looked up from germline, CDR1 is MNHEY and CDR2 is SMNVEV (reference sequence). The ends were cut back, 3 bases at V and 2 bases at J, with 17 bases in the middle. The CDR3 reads CASSLWAGRSRNQPQHF. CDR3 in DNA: TGTGCCAGCAGTTTGTGGGCAGGGCGTAGCCGCAATCAGCCCCAGCATTTT.

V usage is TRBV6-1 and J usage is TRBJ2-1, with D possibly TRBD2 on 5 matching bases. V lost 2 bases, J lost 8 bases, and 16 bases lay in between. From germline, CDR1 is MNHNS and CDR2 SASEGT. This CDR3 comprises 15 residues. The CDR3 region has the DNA TGTGCCAGCAGTGAAAATGGGAGATCGTTCGATGAGCAGTTCTTC. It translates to CASSENGRSFDEQFF.

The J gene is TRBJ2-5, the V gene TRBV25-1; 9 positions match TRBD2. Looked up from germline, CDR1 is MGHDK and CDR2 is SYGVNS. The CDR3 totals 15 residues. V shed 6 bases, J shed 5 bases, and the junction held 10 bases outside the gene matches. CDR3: CASSAGTSHWETQYF. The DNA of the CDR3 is TGTGCCAGCAGCGCCGGGACTAGCCATTGGGAGACCCAGTACTTC.

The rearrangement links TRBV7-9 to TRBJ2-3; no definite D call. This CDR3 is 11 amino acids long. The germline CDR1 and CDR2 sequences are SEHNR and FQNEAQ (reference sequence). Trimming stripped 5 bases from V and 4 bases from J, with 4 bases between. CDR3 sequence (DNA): TGTGCCAGCAGCCTATCAGATACGCAGTATTTT. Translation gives CASSLSDTQYF.

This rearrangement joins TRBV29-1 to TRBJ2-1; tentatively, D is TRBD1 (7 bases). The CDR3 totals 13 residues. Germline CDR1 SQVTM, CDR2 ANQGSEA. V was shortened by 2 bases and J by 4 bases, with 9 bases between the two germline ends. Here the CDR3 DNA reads TGCAGCGTTGAACCAGGGGGGTACAATGAGCAGTTCTTC. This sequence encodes CSVEPGGYNEQFF.

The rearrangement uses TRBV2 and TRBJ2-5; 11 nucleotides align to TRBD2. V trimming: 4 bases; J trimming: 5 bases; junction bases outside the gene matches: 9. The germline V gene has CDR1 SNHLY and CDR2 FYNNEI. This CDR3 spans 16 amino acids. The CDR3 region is CASSVYSGGGRETQYF. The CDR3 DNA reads TGTGCCAGCAGTGTTTATAGCGGGGGGGGACGGGAGACCCAGTACTTC.

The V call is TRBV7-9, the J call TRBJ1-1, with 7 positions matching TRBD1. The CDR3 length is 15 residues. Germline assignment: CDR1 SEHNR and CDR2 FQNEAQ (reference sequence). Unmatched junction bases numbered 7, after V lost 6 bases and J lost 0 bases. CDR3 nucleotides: TGTGCCAGCAGACAGGGGTCGCCCATGAACACTGAAGCTTTCTTT. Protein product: CASRQGSPMNTEAFF.

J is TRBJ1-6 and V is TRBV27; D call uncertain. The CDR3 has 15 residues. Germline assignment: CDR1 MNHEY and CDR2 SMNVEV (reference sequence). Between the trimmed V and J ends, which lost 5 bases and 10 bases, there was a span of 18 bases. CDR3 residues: CASSPVFEVRSPLHF. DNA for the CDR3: TGTGCCAGCAGTCCCGTTTTCGAGGTTCGGTCACCCCTCCACTTT.

CDR3 protein: CASSYDRGITEAFF. The CDR3 DNA sequence: TGTGCCAGCAGTTATGACAGGGGGATAACTGAAGCTTTCTTT. The chain carries TRBV6-5 and TRBJ1-1; 9 bases match TRBD1. The germline CDR1 and CDR2 sequences are MNHEY and SVGAGI. This CDR3 has 14 residues. With V trimmed by 3 bases and J by 5 bases, 4 bases remained unmatched.

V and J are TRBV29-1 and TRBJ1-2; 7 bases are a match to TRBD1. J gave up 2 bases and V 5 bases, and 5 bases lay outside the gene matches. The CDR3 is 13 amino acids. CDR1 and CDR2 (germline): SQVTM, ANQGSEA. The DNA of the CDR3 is TGCAGCGTTCCGGGACAGCCAAACTATGGCTACACCTTC. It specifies CSVPGQPNYGYTF.

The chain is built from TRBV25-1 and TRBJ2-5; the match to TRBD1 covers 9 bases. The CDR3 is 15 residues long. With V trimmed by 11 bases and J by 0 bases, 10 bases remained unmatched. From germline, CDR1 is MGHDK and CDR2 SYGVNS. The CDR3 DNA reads TGTGCCGTACAAATGGGACAGGGTTACCAAGAGACCCAGTACTTC. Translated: CAVQMGQGYQETQYF.

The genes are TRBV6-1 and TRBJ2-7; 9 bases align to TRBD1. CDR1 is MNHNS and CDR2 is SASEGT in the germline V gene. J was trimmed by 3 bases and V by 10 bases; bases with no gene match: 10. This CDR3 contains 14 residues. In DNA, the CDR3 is TGTGCCACCCAGTCCGGGACAGGGATCTACGAGCAGTACTTC. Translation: CATQSGTGIYEQYF.